This is a list of T cell receptor beta chains from one sample in a study of T cell repertoires in cytomegalovirus infection. Each CDR3 protein is one row after TCRdb ran MiXCR on the reads. The sample has 270,000 or so distinct CDR3 sequences, about a sixth seen once; the top ten hold roughly 45%. Source material: CD8+ T cells from PBMCs. The receptors derive from a human donor in good health (CMV status not recorded). Some clones in this sample may be carry-over from other donors' samples. Both conserved end residues are part of each CDR3. A D gene is named only where the DNA matches it firmly. Clone size is given for some rows only: seen once, a few or many times, or a class if the clone is expanded.

TRBJ2-1 | 19 | many | TRBD2 | TRBV11-2 | CASSLVWAGGPRVVNEQFF | TGTGCCAGCAGCTTAGTTTGGGCGGGGGGGCCGCGGGTAGTAAATGAGCAGTTCTTC
TRBJ2-7 | 14 | few | TRBD2 | TRBV20-1 | CSANRDYAPYEQYF | TGCAGTGCTAACCGGGACTACGCCCCTTACGAGCAGTACTTC
TRBJ2-2 | 11 | NA | NA | TRBV29-1 | CSVPRAGELFF | TGCAGCGTTCCCAGAGCCGGGGAGCTGTTTTTT
TRBJ1-2 | 15 | NA | NA | TRBV7-6 | CASSSQGSYNYGYTF | TGTGCCAGCAGCTCCCAGGGGAGTTACAACTATGGCTACACCTTC
TRBJ2-5 | 16 | NA | NA | TRBV28 | CASSPRIGGPQETQYF | TGTGCCAGTAGCCCAAGGATTGGAGGGCCCCAAGAGACCCAGTACTTC
TRBJ2-1 | 19 | many | TRBD2 | TRBV7-8 | CASSLVPGAGGLFYNEQFF | TGTGCCAGCAGCTTAGTGCCCGGAGCGGGGGGCCTCTTCTACAATGAGCAGTTCTTC
TRBJ2-1 | 12 | few | NA | TRBV28 | CASSFSGPEQFF | TGTGCCAGCAGTTTCTCAGGACCCGAGCAGTTCTTC
TRBJ1-5 | 14 | NA | NA | TRBV5-8 | CASSLDQGRQPQHF | TGTGCCAGCAGCTTGGATCAGGGCCGGCAGCCCCAGCATTTT
TRBJ2-1 | 13 | many | NA | TRBV12-3/TRBV12-4 | CASSFNPTGEQFF | TGTGCCAGCAGTTTTAACCCAACAGGAGAGCAGTTCTTC
TRBJ2-4 | 15 | many | NA | TRBV6-2/TRBV6-3 | CASSYLSLQGNIQYF | TGTGCCAGCAGTTACTTGTCCCTGCAGGGAAACATTCAGTACTTC
TRBJ2-1 | 17 | NA | TRBD2 | TRBV5-4 | CASSRPVGGGLYNEQFF | TGTGCCAGCAGCCGTCCGGTTGGCGGGGGTCTCTACAATGAGCAGTTCTTC
TRBJ2-6 | 18 | NA | TRBD1 | TRBV27 | CASSTIGTGWVGANVLTF | TGTGCCAGCAGTACAATCGGGACAGGATGGGTGGGGGCCAACGTCCTGACTTTC
TRBJ1-4 | 12 | few | NA | TRBV6-5 | CASSYLNEKLFF | TGTGCCAGCAGTTACCTTAATGAAAAACTGTTTTTT
TRBJ1-2 | 12 | many | TRBD1 | TRBV6-5 | CASSWDRAGYTF | TGTGCCAGCAGTTGGGACAGGGCAGGCTACACCTTC
TRBJ1-4 | 15 | few | NA | TRBV27 | CASRGDGAGNEKLFF | TGTGCCAGCAGGGGGGACGGGGCCGGTAATGAAAAACTGTTTTTT
TRBJ1-4 | 14 | many | TRBD1 | TRBV6-5 | CASSLGTGDEKLFF | TGTGCCAGCAGTTTGGGGACAGGGGATGAAAAACTGTTTTTT
TRBJ1-4 | 17 | NA | TRBD1 | TRBV28 | CASSIDRAPSTNEKLFF | TGTGCCAGCAGTATCGACAGGGCTCCCTCAACTAATGAAAAACTGTTTTTT
TRBJ2-6 | 19 | NA | TRBD1 | TRBV19 | CASSMVRDRGMSGANVLTF | TGTGCCAGTAGTATGGTTAGGGACAGGGGGATGTCTGGGGCCAACGTCCTGACTTTC
TRBJ2-2 | 15 | NA | NA | TRBV5-6 | CASSLEGHYGGELFF | TGTGCCAGCAGCTTGGAGGGACACTATGGCGGGGAGCTGTTTTTT
TRBJ2-1 | 14 | many | TRBD1 | TRBV10-3 | CAISGQGANNEQFF | TGTGCCATCAGTGGACAGGGGGCGAACAATGAGCAGTTCTTC
TRBJ2-7 | 14 | NA | NA | TRBV14 | CASSSDFSPYEQYF | TGTGCCAGCAGCTCGGACTTCAGCCCCTACGAGCAGTACTTC
TRBJ1-1 | 14 | few | TRBD1 | TRBV9 | CASSRQGINTEAFF | TGTGCCAGCTCCCGACAGGGGATAAACACTGAAGCTTTCTTT
TRBJ1-4 | 15 | many | NA | TRBV7-2 | CASRSSGRVSEKLFF | TGTGCCAGCAGATCTTCGGGCAGGGTGTCCGAAAAACTGTTTTTT
TRBJ1-1 | 16 | NA | TRBD1 | TRBV28 | CASSPRPDRGTGEAFF | TGTGCCAGCAGTCCACGACCGGACAGGGGGACCGGTGAAGCTTTCTTT
TRBJ2-3 | 15 | NA | TRBD1 | TRBV5-6 | CASSFPGQNTDTQYF | TGTGCCAGCAGCTTTCCGGGACAGAACACAGATACGCAGTATTTT
TRBJ1-1 | 13 | many | NA | TRBV7-2 | CASSLWENTEAFF | TGTGCCAGCAGCTTATGGGAAAACACTGAAGCTTTCTTT
TRBJ1-4 | 12 | many | NA | TRBV12-3/TRBV12-4 | CASSSLGEKLFF | TGTGCCAGCAGTTCCTTGGGTGAAAAACTGTTTTTT
TRBJ2-1 | 13 | few | NA | TRBV19 | CASSIDPYNEQFF | TGTGCCAGTAGTATAGATCCCTACAATGAGCAGTTCTTC
TRBJ2-5 | 16 | once | NA | TRBV23-1 | CASSQSSEAGKETQYF | TGCGCCAGCAGTCAATCCAGTGAGGCAGGGAAAGAGACCCAGTACTTC
TRBJ2-6 | 18 | many | NA | TRBV7-8 | CASSQAGQGAFGANVLTF | TGTGCCAGCAGCCAAGCGGGGCAGGGGGCGTTTGGGGCCAACGTCCTGACTTTC
TRBJ2-7 | 15 | NA | NA | TRBV4-3 | CASSQDRGVSYEQYF | TGCGCCAGCAGCCAAGACAGGGGGGTCTCCTACGAGCAGTACTTC
TRBJ2-6 | 15 | NA | NA | TRBV27 | CASSPDFGGANVLTF | TGTGCCAGCAGTCCGGACTTCGGTGGGGCCAACGTCCTGACTTTC
TRBJ2-3 | 15 | NA | TRBD1 | TRBV2 | CASPGTGDSTDTQYF | TGTGCCAGCCCCGGGACAGGGGATAGCACAGATACGCAGTATTTT
TRBJ1-2 | 16 | many | NA | TRBV7-2 | CASSSGVVRAFYGYTF | TGTGCCAGCAGCTCAGGGGTCGTCAGAGCTTTTTATGGCTACACCTTC
TRBJ2-7 | 14 | NA | TRBD1 | TRBV4-1 | CASSQDRTGYEQYF | TGCGCCAGCAGCCAAGATCGGACAGGATACGAGCAGTACTTC
TRBJ2-2 | 14 | few | NA | TRBV4-1 | CASSRGQNTGELFF | TGCGCCAGCAGCAGGGGACAGAACACCGGGGAGCTGTTTTTT
TRBJ2-3 | 15 | few | TRBD1 | TRBV11-2 | CASSPTGGSTDTQYF | TGTGCCAGCAGCCCGACAGGGGGAAGCACAGATACGCAGTATTTT
TRBJ2-7 | 14 | many | TRBD1 | TRBV7-9 | CASSLGTGIHEQYF | TGTGCCAGCAGCTTGGGGACAGGGATCCACGAGCAGTACTTC
TRBJ1-5 | 16 | few | NA | TRBV2 | CASSEARRGSNQPQHF | TGTGCCAGCAGTGAAGCGCGGAGGGGGAGCAATCAGCCCCAGCATTTT
TRBJ1-5 | 13 | NA | NA | TRBV6-6 | CASTPNKDQPQHF | TGTGCCAGCACCCCCAACAAGGATCAGCCCCAGCATTTT
TRBJ1-1 | 17 | many | TRBD1 | TRBV7-6 | CASSSTFGTGKDTEAFF | TGTGCCAGCAGCTCAACTTTCGGGACAGGGAAGGACACTGAAGCTTTCTTT
TRBJ1-1 | 15 | few | NA | TRBV11-3 | CASSPRGQLNTEAFF | TGTGCCAGCAGCCCTCGCGGACAGTTGAACACTGAAGCTTTCTTT
TRBJ1-1 | 15 | many | NA | TRBV7-6 | CASSTRTEGNTEAFF | TGTGCCAGCAGCACAAGGACAGAAGGGAACACTGAAGCTTTCTTT
TRBJ2-1 | 16 | many | TRBD2 | TRBV6-2/TRBV6-3 | CASSYSYSGGADEQFF | TGTGCCAGCAGTTACTCATATAGCGGGGGGGCCGATGAGCAGTTCTTC
TRBJ2-2 | 14 | few | NA | TRBV12-3/TRBV12-4 | CASTGQTNTGELFF | TGTGCCAGCACCGGACAGACGAACACCGGGGAGCTGTTTTTT
TRBJ2-7 | 14 | many | NA | TRBV28 | CASSLRQVVYEQYF | TGTGCCAGCAGTTTACGCCAGGTTGTCTACGAGCAGTACTTC
TRBJ2-1 | 15 | NA | NA | TRBV20-1 | CSAREPGGPYNEQFF | TGCAGTGCTAGAGAACCCGGGGGCCCCTACAATGAGCAGTTCTTC
TRBJ2-1 | 13 | many | NA | TRBV7-6 | CASSLGWENEQFF | TGTGCCAGCAGCTTAGGGTGGGAGAATGAGCAGTTCTTC
TRBJ1-6 | 16 | once | TRBD1 | TRBV5-4 | CASSRDLDRVNSPLHF | TGTGCCAGCAGCCGGGACCTGGACAGGGTTAATTCACCCCTCCACTTT
TRBJ1-5 | 14 | few | NA | TRBV19 | CASGTFGGNQPQHF | TGTGCCAGTGGGACGTTCGGGGGCAATCAGCCCCAGCATTTT
TRBJ2-7 | 14 | NA | TRBD1 | TRBV28 | CASTRQGLAYEQYF | TGTGCCAGCACCCGACAGGGTTTAGCCTACGAGCAGTACTTC
TRBJ2-7 | 14 | many | NA | TRBV7-2 | CASSLGVLSYEQYF | TGTGCCAGCAGCTTGGGTGTTCTCTCCTACGAGCAGTACTTC
TRBJ2-3 | 16 | few | TRBD2 | TRBV18 | CASSLTRSTSSDTQYF | TGTGCCAGCTCACTGACCCGCTCGACTAGCTCAGATACGCAGTATTTT